The TCR beta chain under discussion was sequenced for a study of cytomegalovirus exposure and HLA in healthy donors. Germline V gives CDR1 SGHTA, CDR2 FQGNSA. V lost 2 bases to trimming and J lost 8 bases; unmatched junction nucleotides: 17. The CDR3 totals 17 residues. The PCR was carried out with 60 Vbeta primers and 13 Jbeta primers. Only in-frame clones appear in the TCRdb table, and some are missing; sequencing was by immunoSEQ multiplex PCR. The top ten clones hold less than 2.5% of a sample with approximately 110,000 clones, 76% of them seen once. Sequenced input: PBMCs. J is TRBJ1-2 and V is TRBV7-2; 7 nucleotides match TRBD1. The TCR was taken from a man between 50 and 59 years old in good health and CMV-seronegative. For the CDR3, the DNA is TGTGCCAGCAGCTTACAGGGGGGATCAGGGGCCTGGGGGGGCTACACCTTC. Translated: CASSLQGGSGAWGGYTF.